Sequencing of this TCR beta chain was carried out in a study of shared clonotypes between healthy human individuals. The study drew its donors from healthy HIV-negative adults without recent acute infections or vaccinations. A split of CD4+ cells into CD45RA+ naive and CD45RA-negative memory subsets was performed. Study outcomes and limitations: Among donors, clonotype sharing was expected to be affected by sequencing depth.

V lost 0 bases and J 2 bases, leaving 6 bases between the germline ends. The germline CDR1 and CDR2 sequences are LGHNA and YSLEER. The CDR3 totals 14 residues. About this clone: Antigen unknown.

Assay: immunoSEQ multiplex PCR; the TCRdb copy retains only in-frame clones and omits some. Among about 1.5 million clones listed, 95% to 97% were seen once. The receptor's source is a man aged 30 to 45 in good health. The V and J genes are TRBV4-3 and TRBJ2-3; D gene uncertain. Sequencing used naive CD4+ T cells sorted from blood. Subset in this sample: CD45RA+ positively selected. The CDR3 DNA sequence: TGCGCCAGCAGCCAAGATATCTTCACAGATACGCAGTATTTT. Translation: CASSQDIFTDTQYF.